This TCR beta chain was profiled in a study of blood T cell repertoires in COVID-19. Only in-frame clones appear in the TCRdb table, and some are missing; sequencing was by immunoSEQ multiplex PCR. Counted here are about 480,000 clones, 88% occurring once; the ten biggest clones make up 1.8%. Per germline, CDR1 MNHEY and CDR2 SVGAGI. Trimming removed 6 bases from V and 6 bases from J; junction bases left unmatched: 7. The CDR3 is 15 residues long. Sequencing was done on a sample of PBMCs or T cells enriched from blood (not recorded which). This receptor was obtained from a woman aged 40 to 50 who had recovered from COVID-19. The V call is TRBV6-5, the J call TRBJ2-1; the match to TRBD1 covers 11 bases. The CDR3 bases are TGTGCCAGCAGCGCCGGACAGGGGGCGGTCAATGAGCAGTTCTTC. Its translation is CASSAGQGAVNEQFF.